This TCR beta chain is drawn from a study of OX40 agonist ivuxolimab in advanced cancers. Study-level background: Three partial responders included one hepatocellular carcinoma patient and two cutaneous melanoma patients.

CDR1 and CDR2 from the germline V gene are SEHNR and FQNEAQ (reference sequence). With 4 bases removed from V and 1 base from J, the gap between germline ends came to 13 bases. This CDR3 is built from 16 residues. Sequencing was performed with immunoSEQ multiplex PCR; in TCRdb, only in-frame clones are kept and a portion is missing. The profile shows just under 60,000 clones, about 90% of them singletons. The sequencing used CD4+ or CD8+ T cells sorted from blood, collected in a trial of the OX40 agonist ivuxolimab. The chain combines TRBV7-9 with TRBJ2-2; D may be TRBD2 (6 bases). The receptor was derived from an adult with an advanced solid tumor such as melanoma, head and neck, liver or kidney cancer. The CDR3 bases are TGTGCCAGCAGCTCCCGGGACGGGGGGAACACCGGGGAGCTGTTTTTT. This sequence encodes CASSSRDGGNTGELFF.